This T cell receptor beta chain is drawn from a study of TIL therapy for anti-PD-1-resistant metastatic lung cancer. Noted time point: pre-treatment sample, taken before nivolumab and TIL therapy. The libraries were made with immunoSEQ v3. The method was immunoSEQ multiplex PCR; TCRdb's version includes in-frame clones alone and lacks a portion of them. The profile shows about 53,000 clones, more than 60% of them singletons. This CDR3 contains 15 residues. Germline V gives CDR1 LNHDA, CDR2 SQIVND (reference sequence). The V end lost 3 bases, the J end lost 7 bases, and 16 bases lay between the germline ends.

The sequenced sample was blood, obtained at baseline. This sequence was found in a person between 25 and 80 years old with non-small cell lung cancer. This rearrangement joins TRBV19 to TRBJ1-5; D is undetermined. CDR3 protein: CASSMGAYNWQPQHF. The CDR3 DNA reads as TGTGCCAGTAGTATGGGAGCGTATAACTGGCAGCCCCAGCATTTT. The full variable domain, completed using reference TRBV19 and TRBJ1-5, is DGGITQSPKYLFRKEGQNVTLSCEQNLNHDAMYWYRQDPGQGLRLIYYSQIVNDFQKGDIAEGYSVSREKKESFPLTVTSAQKNPTAFYLCASSMGAYNWQPQHFGDGTRLSIL.